This T cell receptor (beta chain) was identified during a study of cytomegalovirus exposure and HLA in healthy donors. In the case of this clone: The antigen remains unidentified.

Germline values: CDR1 MNHNS, CDR2 SASEGT. This CDR3 spans 16 amino acids. The V end was cut by 3 bases, the J end by 3 bases, with 14 bases between. The PCR made use of 60 Vbeta and 13 Jbeta primers. The data were produced by immunoSEQ multiplex PCR, yet TCRdb's version contains in-frame clones alone and is incomplete. The sample lists about 140,000 clones; roughly 79% were seen once. Whole-study results and caveats: It was confirmed in vitro that a few of the CMV-associated chains were specific for CMV antigens. The study had only CMV serostatus as immune exposure information.

The sample consisted of PBMCs. V and J are TRBV6-1 and TRBJ1-4, with D possibly matching TRBD1 (5 bases). The receptor comes from a man aged 18 to 29 in good health and CMV-seronegative. CDR3 protein: CASSESQGAANEKLFF. DNA for the CDR3: TGTGCCAGCAGTGAGAGCCAGGGTGCCGCTAATGAAAAACTGTTTTTT.